The sequence of this T cell receptor beta chain was determined in a study of CD8 T cells in Susac syndrome. With random hexamers, roughly 0.45 to 1 ug RNA was reverse transcribed. An immunoSEQ multiplex PCR amplified TCR beta CDR3 over 54 Vbeta and 13 Jbeta. Via MiXCR, TCRdb re-called the immunoSEQ multiplex PCR reads, giving one row per CDR3 protein. This table holds 130,000 to 150,000 distinct CDR3 sequences, approximately 93% found once. The CDR3 consists of 16 residues. The J segment lost 7 bases and the V segment lost 4 bases, leaving 14 bases of the junction unmatched. The germline V gene has CDR1 GTSNPN and CDR2 SVGIG (reference sequence). From blood CD8+ and CD4+ T cells, TCR beta sequences were generated. The authors negatively isolated CD8+ and CD4+ T cells and FACS-enriched TEMRA cells.

V is TRBV30 and J is TRBJ2-3, with 10 nucleotides matching TRBD2. This clonotype originated in a human donor in good health. The sample comprised CD4+ T cells from PBMCs. Here the CDR3 DNA reads TGTGCCTGGAAAGCGGGGCTAGCGGGAGCTACTCATACGCAGTATTTT. As protein: CAWKAGLAGATHTQYF. Full variable domain (rest looked up from reference TRBV30 and TRBJ2-3): SQTIHQWPATLVQPVGSPLSLECTVEGTSNPNLYWYRQAAGRGLQLLFYSVGIGQISSEVPQNLSASRPQDRQFILSSKKLLLSDSGFYLCAWKAGLAGATHTQYFGPGTRLTVL.